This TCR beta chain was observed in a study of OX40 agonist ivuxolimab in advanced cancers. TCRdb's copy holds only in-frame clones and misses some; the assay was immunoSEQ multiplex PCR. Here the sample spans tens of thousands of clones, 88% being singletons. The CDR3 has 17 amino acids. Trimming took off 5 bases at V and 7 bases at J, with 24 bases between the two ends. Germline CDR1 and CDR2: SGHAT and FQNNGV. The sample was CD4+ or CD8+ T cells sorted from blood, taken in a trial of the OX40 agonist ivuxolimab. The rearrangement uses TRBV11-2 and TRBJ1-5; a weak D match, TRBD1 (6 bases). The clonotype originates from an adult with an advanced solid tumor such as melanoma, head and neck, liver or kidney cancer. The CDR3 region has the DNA TGTGCCAGCAGCCCAGGGGTCCGGGGGCCGAAAGGGCAGCCCCAGCATTTT. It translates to CASSPGVRGPKGQPQHF.